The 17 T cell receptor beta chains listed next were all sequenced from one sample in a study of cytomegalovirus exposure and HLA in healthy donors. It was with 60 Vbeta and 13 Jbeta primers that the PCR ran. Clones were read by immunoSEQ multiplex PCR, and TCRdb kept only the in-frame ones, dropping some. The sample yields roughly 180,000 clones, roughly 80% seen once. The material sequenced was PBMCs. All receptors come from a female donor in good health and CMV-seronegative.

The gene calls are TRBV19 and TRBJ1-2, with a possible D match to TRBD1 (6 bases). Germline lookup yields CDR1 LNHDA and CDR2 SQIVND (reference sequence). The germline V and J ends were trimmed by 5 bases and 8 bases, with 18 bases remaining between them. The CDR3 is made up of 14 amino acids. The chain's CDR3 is CASSLQTQGVGYTF. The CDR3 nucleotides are TGTGCCAGTAGTCTTCAGACACAGGGAGTGGGCTACACCTTC.

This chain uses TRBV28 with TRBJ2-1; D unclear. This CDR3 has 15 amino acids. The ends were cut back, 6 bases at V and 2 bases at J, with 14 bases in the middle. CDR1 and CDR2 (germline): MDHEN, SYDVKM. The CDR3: CASRYQTTTYNEQFF. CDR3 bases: TGTGCCAGCAGGTACCAAACAACAACCTACAATGAGCAGTTCTTC.

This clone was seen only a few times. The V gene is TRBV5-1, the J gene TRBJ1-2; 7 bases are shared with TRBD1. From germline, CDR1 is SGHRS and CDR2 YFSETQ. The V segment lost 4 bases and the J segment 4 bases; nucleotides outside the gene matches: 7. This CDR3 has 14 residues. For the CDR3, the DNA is TGCGCCAGCAGCACAGGGGAAACGGGCTATGGCTACACCTTC. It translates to CASSTGETGYGYTF.

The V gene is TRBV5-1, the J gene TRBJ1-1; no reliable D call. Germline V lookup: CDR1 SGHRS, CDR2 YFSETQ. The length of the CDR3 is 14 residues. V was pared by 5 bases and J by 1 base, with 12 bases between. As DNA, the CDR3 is TGCGCCAGCAGTAGTTTACAGACGAACACTGAAGCTTTCTTT. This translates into CASSSLQTNTEAFF.

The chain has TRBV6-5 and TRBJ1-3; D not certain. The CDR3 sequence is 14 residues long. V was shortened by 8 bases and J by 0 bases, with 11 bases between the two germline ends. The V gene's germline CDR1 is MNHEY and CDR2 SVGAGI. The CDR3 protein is CASGRVLSGNTIYF. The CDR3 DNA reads TGTGCCAGCGGGAGAGTGCTCTCTGGAAACACCATATATTTT.

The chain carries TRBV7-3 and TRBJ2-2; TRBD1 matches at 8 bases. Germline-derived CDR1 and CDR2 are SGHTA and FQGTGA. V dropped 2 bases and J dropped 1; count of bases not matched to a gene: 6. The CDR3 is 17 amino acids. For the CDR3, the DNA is TGTGCCAGCAGCTTACACCCCGGGACAGGGAACACCGGGGAGCTGTTTTTT. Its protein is CASSLHPGTGNTGELFF. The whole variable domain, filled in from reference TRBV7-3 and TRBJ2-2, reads GAGVSQTPSNKVTEKGKYVELRCDPISGHTALYWYRQSLGQGPEFLIYFQGTGAADDSGLPNDRFFAVRPEGSVSTLKIQRTERGDSAVYLCASSLHPGTGNTGELFFGEGSRLTVL.

The CDR3 is CSVVLGVTTDTQYF. The CDR3 DNA reads TGCAGCGTTGTCCTCGGGGTTACTACAGATACGCAGTATTTT. V is TRBV29-1 and J is TRBJ2-3; D is perhaps TRBD2 (5 bases). V was cut by 4 bases and J by 3 bases, with 14 bases left in between. The CDR3 contains 14 residues. Germline V gene sequence: CDR1 SQVTM, CDR2 ANQGSEA.

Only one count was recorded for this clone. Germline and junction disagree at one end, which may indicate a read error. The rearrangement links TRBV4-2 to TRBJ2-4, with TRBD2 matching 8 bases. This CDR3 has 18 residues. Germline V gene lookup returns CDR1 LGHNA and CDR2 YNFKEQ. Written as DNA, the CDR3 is TGTGCCAGCAGTCAGACTCTGGGAAGCGGGAGTGGTGGGAACAGTCAGTACTTC. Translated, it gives CASSQTLGSGSGGNSQYF.

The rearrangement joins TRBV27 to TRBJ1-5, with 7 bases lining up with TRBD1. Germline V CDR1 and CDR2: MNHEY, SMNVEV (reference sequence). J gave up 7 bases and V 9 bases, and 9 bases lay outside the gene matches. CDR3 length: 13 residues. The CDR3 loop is CASSTGLFQPQHF. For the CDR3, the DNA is TGTGCCAGTTCGACAGGGTTGTTCCAGCCCCAGCATTTT.

This CDR3 is CASSLRGGVGTGELFF. The CDR3, as DNA: TGTGCCAGCAGCCTAAGGGGTGGCGTGGGCACCGGGGAGCTGTTTTTT. The V call is TRBV2, the J call TRBJ2-2; possible D gene TRBD1, 5 bases. Trimming pared 6 bases from V and 4 bases from J, leaving 18 bases between. The CDR3 sequence is 16 residues long. CDR1 and CDR2 (germline): SNHLY, FYNNEI. Combining the CDR3 with reference TRBV2 and TRBJ2-2 gives the whole variable domain EPEVTQTPSHQVTQMGQEVILRCVPISNHLYFYWYRQILGQKVEFLVSFYNNEISEKSEIFDDQFSVERPDGSNFTLKIRSTKLEDSAMYFCASSLRGGVGTGELFFGEGSRLTVL.

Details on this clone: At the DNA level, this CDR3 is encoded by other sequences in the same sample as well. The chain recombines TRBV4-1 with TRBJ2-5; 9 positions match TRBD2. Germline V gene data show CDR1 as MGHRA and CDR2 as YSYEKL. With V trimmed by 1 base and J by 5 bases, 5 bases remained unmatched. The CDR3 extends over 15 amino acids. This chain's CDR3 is CASSQGVAGAETQYF. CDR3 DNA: TGCGCCAGCAGCCAAGGGGTAGCGGGGGCGGAGACCCAGTACTTC.

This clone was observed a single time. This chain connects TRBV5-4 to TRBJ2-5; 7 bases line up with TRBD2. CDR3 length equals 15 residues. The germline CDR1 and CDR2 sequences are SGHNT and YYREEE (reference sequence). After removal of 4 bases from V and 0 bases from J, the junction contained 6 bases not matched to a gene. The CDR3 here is CASSLGLLNQETQYF. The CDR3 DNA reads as TGTGCCAGCAGCCTGGGACTACTAAACCAAGAGACCCAGTACTTC.

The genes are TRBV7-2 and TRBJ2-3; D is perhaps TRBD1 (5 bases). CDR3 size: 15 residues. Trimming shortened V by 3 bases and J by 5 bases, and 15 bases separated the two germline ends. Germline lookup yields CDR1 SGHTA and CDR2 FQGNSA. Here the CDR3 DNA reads TGTGCCAGCAGCTTCCAGGGCAGGCCAGGAGATACGCAGTATTTT. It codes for CASSFQGRPGDTQYF.

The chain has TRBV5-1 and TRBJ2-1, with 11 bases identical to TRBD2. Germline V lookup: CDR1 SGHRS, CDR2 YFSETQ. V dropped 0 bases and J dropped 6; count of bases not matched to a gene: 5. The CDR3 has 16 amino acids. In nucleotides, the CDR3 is TGCGCCAGCAGCTTGGCCGCACTAGCGGGAGCCAATGAGCAGTTCTTC. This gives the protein CASSLAALAGANEQFF.

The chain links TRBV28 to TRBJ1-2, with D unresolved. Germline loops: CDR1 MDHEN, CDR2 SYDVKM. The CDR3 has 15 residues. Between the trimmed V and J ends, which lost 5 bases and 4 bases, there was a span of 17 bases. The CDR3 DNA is TGTGCCAGCAGTGCCCAGCAAAGTTCGGGCTATGGCTACACCTTC. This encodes CASSAQQSSGYGYTF.

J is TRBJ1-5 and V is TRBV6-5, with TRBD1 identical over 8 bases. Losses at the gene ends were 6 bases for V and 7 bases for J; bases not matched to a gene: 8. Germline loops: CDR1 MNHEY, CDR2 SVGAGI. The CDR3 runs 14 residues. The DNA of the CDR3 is TGTGCCAGCAGGTCCACAGGGGGGAGCCAGCCCCAGCATTTT. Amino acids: CASRSTGGSQPQHF.

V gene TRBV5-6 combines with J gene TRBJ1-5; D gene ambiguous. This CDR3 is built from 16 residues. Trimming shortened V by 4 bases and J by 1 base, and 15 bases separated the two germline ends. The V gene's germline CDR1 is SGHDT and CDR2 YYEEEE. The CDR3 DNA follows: TGTGCCAGCAGCCGCCGCGGGTCCTCCAGCAATCAGCCCCAGCATTTT. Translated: CASSRRGSSSNQPQHF.